The sequence of this TCR beta chain was determined in a study of post-analysis software for immune sequencing data. Study overall: The disease courses covered relapsing-remitting, secondary progressive and progressive-relapsing multiple sclerosis.

Whole-study findings and limits: TRBV5-6, TRBV5-1 and TRBV20-1 were among five TRBV segments more frequent in patients than controls. Controls showed significantly higher normalized Chao1 diversity than did multiple sclerosis patients. Strong same-batch co-clustering of samples appeared with F measure clustering.

With regard to this clonotype: Its specificity is unknown.

This CDR3 is built from 17 residues. Germline values: CDR1 SGHTA, CDR2 FQGTGA. V was shortened by 0 bases and J by 0 bases, with 12 bases between the two germline ends. Libraries were made from TCR beta cDNA, and they carried unique molecular identifiers. From around 0.96 to 9.9 million T cells, 400,000 to 650,000 cDNA molecules were obtained. TCRdb redid the calling of the PCR reads with MiXCR, one entry per CDR3 protein. The table records 500,000 to 600,000 distinct CDR3 sequences, 44% of them present only once. The origin of this receptor is a girl between 5 and 17 years old with multiple sclerosis. The chain recombines TRBV7-3 with TRBJ2-1, with a tentative D call TRBD2 (6 bases). The specimen sequenced was blood. This chain's CDR3 is CASSLTGGLDSYNEQFF. The CDR3 DNA sequence: TGTGCCAGCAGCTTAACGGGAGGACTGGACTCCTACAATGAGCAGTTCTTC.